This T cell receptor (beta chain) was retrieved from a study of blood T cell repertoires in COVID-19. Across the whole study: The origin of the acute and convalescent COVID-19 samples was the United States, Italy and Spain. PBMCs, B-cell-depleted T cells, or T cells provided the cDNA or gDNA that made up the material.

Per the original methods: By means of reference gene primer amplification, nucleated cell counts were estimated. Clones were read by immunoSEQ multiplex PCR, and TCRdb kept only the in-frame ones, dropping some. The V and J calls and clone size were taken over from that table, and D and trimming were inferred from the DNA. This table holds about 190,000 clones, around 88% found once. Sequences were obtained from peripheral blood. This TCR came from a man in his fifties or sixties with active or convalescent COVID-19.

This CDR3 is CASSWELTGHGSPLHF. The CDR3 region has the DNA TGTGCCAGCAGCTGGGAGTTGACAGGTCACGGTTCACCCCTCCACTTT. V gene TRBV5-6 combines with J gene TRBJ1-6; TRBD1 is a possible D gene (6 bases). With 3 bases removed from V and 9 bases from J, the gap between germline ends came to 19 bases. Germline values: CDR1 SGHDT, CDR2 YYEEEE. This CDR3 is 16 amino acids long.